This T cell receptor (beta chain) appears in the sequencing data of a study of T cells in Graves' hyperthyroidism and ophthalmopathy. Study overall: Specimen type is peripheral blood, collected at initial diagnosis prior to any treatment.

TCR beta CDR3 region amplification was performed from RNA transcripts. An initial round of RT-PCR targeting the TCR CDR3 relied on the HTBI primer set. One entry per CDR3 protein, called by TCRdb with MiXCR from the multiplex PCR reads. The top ten clones hold roughly 13% of a sample with 390,000 or so distinct CDR3 sequences, about 15% of them seen once. Fresh peripheral blood, approximately 10 ml, was the source of the PBMCs. The CDR3 loop spans 13 amino acids. Germline CDR1 and CDR2: SGHRS and YFSETQ. The V end was cut by 0 bases, the J end by 10 bases, with 11 bases between. This clonotype showed up just a few times.

The sequenced material came from blood. This TCR was sampled from a man younger than 35 with Graves' ophthalmopathy. This chain connects TRBV5-1 to TRBJ2-1, with no clear D. This chain's CDR3 is CASSLGQAGEQFF. The CDR3 bases are TGCGCCAGCAGCTTGGGGCAGGCAGGCGAGCAGTTCTTC.